The 6 T cell receptor beta chains below come from one sample, sequenced in a study of T cells after yellow fever vaccination. From the 5' RACE reads, TCRdb called clonotypes with MiXCR, one entry per CDR3 protein. This table has about 300,000 distinct CDR3 sequences, 6.8% appearing once. Sequenced material: PBMCs, taken around 45 days after the first yellow fever vaccination. These receptors were taken from a man aged 18 to 30 who received the YFV17D yellow fever vaccine.

This clonotype was recorded at least ten times. The chain joins TRBV12-3 or TRBV12-4 to TRBJ2-1; 10 positions agree with TRBD2. The CDR3 sequence is 14 residues long. The V gene end was trimmed by 7 bases and the J gene end by 8 bases; junction bases not matched to a gene: 8. CDR3 nucleotide sequence: TGTGCCAGCAACAGAGCGGGGGGGCACGATGAGCAGTTCTTC. This gives the protein CASNRAGGHDEQFF.

The CDR3 loop reads CASSLVAGGDGYTF. CDR3 sequence (DNA): TGCGCCAGCAGCTTGGTGGCAGGGGGCGATGGCTACACCTTC. V and J are TRBV5-1 and TRBJ1-2; 8 bases line up with TRBD1. Germline assignment: CDR1 SGHRS and CDR2 YFSETQ. CDR3 size: 14 residues. V lost 0 bases and J lost 6; bases outside the gene matches: 4. Supplemented by reference TRBV5-1 and TRBJ1-2, the full variable domain reads KAGVTQTPRYLIKTRGQQVTLSCSPISGHRSVSWYQQTPGQGLQFLFEYFSETQRNKGNFPGRFSGRQFSNSRSEMNVSTLELGDSALYLCASSLVAGGDGYTFGSGTRLTVV.

At least ten counts were recorded for this clonotype. The chain recombines TRBV5-1 with TRBJ2-5, with D perhaps TRBD1 (5 bases). V gave up 2 bases and J gave up 1 base, with 24 bases separating them. The germline V gene has CDR1 SGHRS and CDR2 YFSETQ. This CDR3 is 19 amino acids long. The CDR3 loop is CASSFPGRPMGQGQETQYF. The CDR3 DNA reads TGCGCCAGCAGCTTCCCCGGCAGGCCGATGGGCCAGGGCCAAGAGACCCAGTACTTC.

This clonotype was observed at least ten times. The chain couples TRBV6-5 to TRBJ2-2; 11 bases align to TRBD1. This CDR3 region has 15 residues. Germline V gene lookup returns CDR1 MNHEY and CDR2 SVGAGI. J was trimmed by 9 bases and V by 2 bases; bases with no gene match: 5. The CDR3 DNA sequence: TGTGCCAGCAGTTACCGGGACAGGGGGACGAGGGAGCTGTTTTTT. This gives the protein CASSYRDRGTRELFF.

This clonotype occurred many times. The V and J genes are TRBV14 and TRBJ1-1; tentative D call: TRBD1 (6 bases). Germline CDR1 and CDR2: SGHDN and FVKESK. Trimming took 1 base from V and 5 from J, leaving 17 bases between them. CDR3 length equals 16 residues. The CDR3 bases are TGTGCCAGCAGCCAAGGATTCAGGGGAAAGAGGACTGAAGCTTTCTTT. Its translation: CASSQGFRGKRTEAFF.

The chain combines TRBV5-1 with TRBJ2-6; a weak D match, TRBD2 (6 bases). V shed 4 bases and J shed 3 bases, with 14 bases lying between them. This CDR3 is 16 amino acids long. Germline CDR1 and CDR2: SGHRS and YFSETQ. CDR3: CASSPGRTDGANVLTF. In nucleotides, the CDR3 is TGCGCCAGCAGCCCGGGGAGGACCGATGGGGCCAACGTCCTGACTTTC.